The TCR beta chain described here comes from a study of shared clonotypes between healthy human individuals. General study findings and limits: Generation probability values for non-shared clonotypes were lower than those for clonotypes shared by all four donors.

A note on this clone: Its antigen is unknown.

This table comes from immunoSEQ multiplex PCR, and its TCRdb copy is limited to in-frame clones, with some not included. The table lists approximately 640,000 clones, roughly 91% of them singletons. Healthy adults negative for HIV, lacking recent acute infections or vaccinations, served as donors. CDR1 and CDR2 from the germline V gene are SGHVS and FNYEAQ. The V and J ends lost 5 bases and 4 bases, in that order; junction bases with no gene match: 5. The CDR3 is made up of 14 amino acids. Sequences were obtained from memory CD8+ T cells from PBMCs. The subset here: CD45RO+ cells pooled with CCR7-negative TemRA cells. This clonotype was obtained from a young man in good health. Some clones in this sample may be carry-over from other donors' samples. The chain has TRBV7-6 and TRBJ1-2, with 9 nucleotides matching TRBD1. The chain's CDR3 is CASSLGQGSYGYTF. The CDR3 nucleotides read TGTGCCAGCAGCCTAGGACAGGGGAGCTATGGCTACACCTTC.